The TCR beta chain under discussion was sequenced for a study of CD8 T cells in Susac syndrome (dated by TCRdb to the late 2010s). Regarding the study in general: Among the Susac syndrome patients who were sequenced, clinically active disease was present in more than five and clinical remission was observed in fewer than 10. At blood withdrawal, Susac syndrome patients were therapy-naive, treated with corticosteroids (with IVIg additionally given to some), or treated with IVIg alone. The study used repertoire sequencing to test whether antigen drove CD8+ T cell activation and differentiation in Susac syndrome. The clonality of the CD8+ T cell repertoire was compared across 12 healthy donors, roughly 14 Susac syndrome patients and under 19 multiple sclerosis patients. The study at large found these results: In the total CD8+ and CD8+ TEMRA repertoires, around 15 and five Susac-specific public clones, respectively, were identified. Susac syndrome CD8+ repertoires showed clonal expansion, highest in CD8+ TEMRA cells and greater in clinically active than remitting patients. The number of individuals in the TCR sequencing and HLA analysis was acknowledged as relatively small.

Peripheral blood CD8+ and CD4+ T cells from healthy donors, Susac syndrome patients and multiple sclerosis patients were profiled by high-throughput TCR beta sequencing. Susac syndrome patients met recently defined diagnostic criteria for definite or probable disease. CD8+ TEMRA cells were enriched by FACS, while bulk CD8+ and CD4+ T cells were purified by magnetic negative isolation. Blood was drawn into EDTA tubes, processed within 24 hours, and PBMCs were isolated by density gradient centrifugation. PBMCs intended for TCR sequencing were cryopreserved in liquid nitrogen and thawed later in a water bath at 37 degrees C. Purity of sorted or isolated CD4+, CD8+ and CD8+ TEMRA cells was at least 90%. The germline V gene (reference sequence) sets CDR1 to LNHNV and CDR2 to YYDKDF. Trimming at the junction amounts to 0 bases on V and 3 bases on J, and the germline ends lie 9 bases apart. The CDR3 covers 14 residues, taking in both the cysteine and the phenylalanine. The read is trimmed to its CDR3 DNA, 42 bases read in frame from base 1.

Details on this clonotype: The antigen it binds to is not known. The record has no base qualities; no much larger clone is one base away.

RNA was extracted with the RNeasy kit and roughly 0.45 to 1 ug was reverse transcribed using random hexamers. The immunoSEQ multiplex PCR assay, covering 54 Vbeta and 13 Jbeta segments, was used to amplify TCR beta CDR3 regions. To correct PCR amplification bias, a synthetic template baseline was used for both primer optimization and computational correction. The authors' pipeline ran thus. Reads were annotated to V, D and J genes per IMGT and analyzed with immunoSEQ Analyzer, keeping only productive sequences. To calculate clonality, Shannon entropy was normalized by log2 of the number of productive unique sequences and then subtracted from one. For each patient and control, public and private clones were evaluated among the 100 most prevalent clones. A clone was defined as Susac-specific if it was absent from the healthy and MS cohorts, from over 1,000 published viral clones and from other ImmuneACCESS disease sequences. Using fastp trimming at Q25 and MiXCR clonotype assembly, TCRdb reanalyzed the public sequencing data and kept in-frame beta chains. Each entry is one CDR3 protein sequence, shown with its most common DNA and genes. V and J calls and clone size were set by TCRdb, not the authors. The sample table contains some 200,000 distinct CDR3 sequences; only one count was recorded for roughly 94% of them. Jointly, the top ten make up around 0.16% of the sample.

The chain links TRBV15 with TRBJ2-7; 5 matching bases give a weak D call of TRBD2. The sequence derives from a human donor with Susac syndrome. The sample consisted of CD8+ T cells from PBMCs. CDR3 loop: CATSRDRLNYEQYF. The sequenced DNA: TGTGCCACCAGCAGAGATCGACTAAACTACGAGCAGTACTTC.